This T cell receptor (beta chain) was captured by sequencing in a study of CD8+CD57+ T cells in acquired aplastic anemia. Study results and limitations: Between patients and controls, roughly 29 CD8+ CDR3 sequences were found in common. Patients did not significantly differ from controls in CD8+ Simpson's diversity.

Patients selected for sequencing had displayed CD8+CD57+ cell expansion by flow cytometry. With no exception, the patients had severe acquired aplastic anemia. Genomic DNA was employed as the template in profiling TCR beta VDJ and CDR3. TCRdb redid the calling of the reads with MiXCR, one entry per CDR3 protein. Among more than 200,000 distinct CDR3 sequences, roughly 50% were seen once, and the ten largest hold just under 20%. V lost 0 bases, J lost 1 base, and 8 bases lay in between. From germline, CDR1 is DFQATT and CDR2 SNEGSKA (reference sequence). This CDR3 has 14 amino acids. On this clonotype itself: The antigen is not known.

The chain couples TRBV20-1 to TRBJ2-3; D is perhaps TRBD2 (6 bases). The sequenced sample was sorted CD4+, CD8+, or CD8+CD57+ T cells (not recorded which) from PBMCs. This TCR was recovered from a human donor with aplastic anemia. CDR3 coding DNA: TGCAGTGCTAGAGATGGGGAGGGCACAGATACGCAGTATTTT. Translated: CSARDGEGTDTQYF.